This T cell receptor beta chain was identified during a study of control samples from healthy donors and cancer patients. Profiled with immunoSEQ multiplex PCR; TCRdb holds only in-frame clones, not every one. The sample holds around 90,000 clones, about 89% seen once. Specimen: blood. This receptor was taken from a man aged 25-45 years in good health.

CDR3 amino acids: CASSVRVQAYGYTF. CDR3 DNA sequence: TGTGCCAGCAGTGTCCGGGTCCAGGCCTATGGCTACACCTTC. The rearrangement links TRBV2 to TRBJ1-2, with no clear D. The CDR3 runs to 14 residues. Trimming left V 4 bases short and J 4 bases short, with 13 bases between. Per the germline V gene, CDR1 is SNHLY and CDR2 is FYNNEI.